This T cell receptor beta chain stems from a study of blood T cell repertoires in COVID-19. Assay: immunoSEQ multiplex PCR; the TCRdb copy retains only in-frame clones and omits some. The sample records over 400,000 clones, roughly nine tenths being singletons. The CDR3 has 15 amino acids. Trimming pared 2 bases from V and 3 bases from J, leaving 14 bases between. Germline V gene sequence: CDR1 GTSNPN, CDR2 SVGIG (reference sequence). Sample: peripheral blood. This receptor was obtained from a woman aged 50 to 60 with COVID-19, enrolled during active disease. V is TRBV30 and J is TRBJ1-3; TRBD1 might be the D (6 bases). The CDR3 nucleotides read TGTGCCTGGAGTAGAACCAGGGGAGTTGGAAACACCATATATTTT. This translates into CAWSRTRGVGNTIYF.